This is a list of T cell receptor beta chains from one sample in a study of CD8+ T cells in alopecia areata. Profiling relied on immunoSEQ multiplex PCR, and the TCRdb table lists in-frame clones only, not all of them. The sample lists 150,000 to 200,000 clones, around 63% seen once, with about 1.7% in the top ten. This specimen was CD4+ T cells sorted from blood, taken at week 0. These receptors were obtained from a human donor with alopecia areata. The CDR3 runs from the conserved cysteine through the conserved F or W. D genes are given only for firm matches. For some rows the clone size is stated as once, few or many, or as a class when expanded; others skip it.

v_call	clone_size	d_call	j_call	cdr3_aa	cdr3_nt
TRBV29-1	.	.	TRBJ2-3	CSVEEGRTDTQYF	TGCAGCGTTGAAGAAGGTCGCACAGATACGCAGTATTTT
TRBV5-1	few	TRBD2	TRBJ2-1	CASSLGGLAGGHNEQFF	TGCGCCAGCAGCTTGGGAGGACTAGCGGGGGGTCACAATGAGCAGTTCTTC
TRBV18	.	.	TRBJ1-1	CASSPLGGTEAFF	TGTGCCAGCTCACCCCTGGGGGGTACTGAAGCTTTCTTT
TRBV5-1	.	TRBD2	TRBJ2-7	CASSETGTSGYEQYF	TGCGCCAGCAGCGAGACCGGGACTAGCGGATACGAGCAGTACTTC
TRBV27	once	.	TRBJ1-5	CASSLSGRKGNQPQHF	TGTGCCAGCAGTTTATCGGGACGGAAGGGCAATCAGCCCCAGCATTTT
TRBV11-3	.	.	TRBJ1-6	CASSYLTDSYNSPLHF	TGTGCCAGCAGCTATCTGACAGACTCCTATAATTCACCCCTCCACTTT
TRBV30	.	.	TRBJ2-2	CAWDRAWSTGELFF	TGTGCCTGGGACCGGGCCTGGAGCACCGGGGAGCTGTTTTTT
TRBV4-3	.	TRBD2	TRBJ2-3	CASSPSGTSVSDTQYF	TGCGCCAGCAGCCCCTCCGGGACTAGCGTGTCAGATACGCAGTATTTT
TRBV30	.	.	TRBJ1-1	CASTGPRGNTEAFF	TGTGCCTCAACCGGGCCCCGGGGTAACACTGAAGCTTTCTTT
TRBV7-9	.	.	TRBJ1-6	CASSPTLRTPLHF	TGTGCCAGCAGTCCCACCCTCCGTACACCCCTCCACTTT
TRBV29-1	few	.	TRBJ1-5	CSVAWPGSNQPQHF	TGCAGCGTTGCTTGGCCAGGGTCTAATCAGCCCCAGCATTTT
TRBV7-2	many	.	TRBJ1-2	CASSLPNSYGYTF	TGTGCCAGCAGCTTACCAAACTCCTATGGCTACACCTTC
TRBV5-1	.	TRBD2	TRBJ2-1	CASSLLAGGTNEQFF	TGCGCCAGCAGCTTACTTGCGGGAGGTACCAATGAGCAGTTCTTC
TRBV4-3	.	TRBD1	TRBJ2-7	CASSQTGSSYEQYF	TGCGCCAGCAGCCAGACAGGGAGCTCCTACGAGCAGTACTTC
TRBV7-2	.	TRBD2	TRBJ2-5	CASSSGGMRETQYF	TGTGCCAGCAGCTCCGGGGGGATGCGAGAGACCCAGTACTTC
TRBV29-1	.	TRBD1	TRBJ1-2	CSAVGQSYGYTF	TGCAGCGCCGTGGGACAGTCGTATGGCTACACCTTC
TRBV9	.	.	TRBJ2-7	CASSVVGRFEVPYEQYF	TGTGCCAGCAGCGTAGTGGGACGGTTCGAAGTTCCCTACGAGCAGTACTTC
TRBV5-1	.	.	TRBJ1-1	CASSLAGYTEAFF	TGCGCCAGCAGCTTGGCAGGCTACACTGAAGCTTTCTTT
TRBV29-1	few	TRBD1	TRBJ2-3	CSVGPTGASGVTQYF	TGCAGCGTGGGCCCGACAGGGGCAAGCGGAGTTACGCAGTATTTT
TRBV5-1	.	TRBD1	TRBJ2-5	CASSTIGQGAWETQYF	TGCGCCAGCAGCACTATCGGACAGGGGGCATGGGAGACCCAGTACTTC
TRBV30	.	.	TRBJ1-6	CAWTPLAANYNSPLHF	TGTGCCTGGACCCCACTGGCGGCGAACTATAATTCACCCCTCCACTTT
TRBV29-1	few	.	TRBJ2-3	CSVEFGVLTDTQYF	TGCAGCGTTGAATTTGGGGTGCTCACAGATACGCAGTATTTT
TRBV13	once	.	TRBJ1-6	CASSSPGPNSPLHF	TGTGCCAGCAGCTCCCCGGGTCCTAATTCACCCCTCCACTTT